This TCR beta chain was captured in a study of cytomegalovirus exposure and HLA in healthy donors. Overall study findings and caveats: Among the CMV-associated chains, three were confirmed in vitro as specific for CMV antigens. Cytomegalovirus status, reportedly, was diagnosed with high specificity and sensitivity by the classifier.

Points on this clone: Its specificity is not known.

The protocol was immunoSEQ multiplex PCR, while the TCRdb copy is restricted to in-frame clones and leaves out a portion. This repertoire shows about 190,000 clones, approximately 80% found once; its top ten account for around 7%. CDR3 size: 15 residues. CDR1 is SGHNT and CDR2 is YYREEE in the germline V gene (reference sequence). V lost 4 bases to trimming and J lost 2 bases; unmatched junction nucleotides: 9. The receptor was isolated from a man between 18 and 35 years old in good health and CMV-seropositive. The sequenced sample consisted of PBMCs. The chain is built from TRBV5-4 and TRBJ2-7, with 7 positions matching TRBD2. DNA of the CDR3: TGTGCCAGCAGCCGCGGGGGAGCAGAAGCCTACGAGCAGTACTTC. This gives the protein CASSRGGAEAYEQYF.